The present T cell receptor beta chain was sequenced within a study of blood T cell repertoires in COVID-19. V was trimmed by 1 base and J by 5 bases, leaving 15 bases between them. This CDR3 is 15 amino acids long. Produced via immunoSEQ multiplex PCR; TCRdb's table is partial and in-frame only. There are 150,000 or so clones in the sample; about four fifths occur only once, and approximately 3% lies in the top ten. Everyone who took part was about 18 to 90 years old, and they came from about two dozen US areas. The V gene is TRBV6-7, the J gene TRBJ2-7; D is uncertain. TRBV6-7 falls under the ORF class, with uncertain function. The receptor's source is an older woman who had recovered from COVID-19. Sequences were obtained from PBMCs or T cells enriched from blood (not recorded which). The CDR3 DNA reads as TGTGCCAGCAGTTACTTCGGCGCTGACGACAACGAGCAGTACTTC. It translates to CASSYFGADDNEQYF.